This TCR beta chain was observed in a study of memory CD4+ T cells and cytomegalovirus serostatus. Method: immunoSEQ multiplex PCR; TCRdb's copy keeps in-frame clones and lacks some. The sample includes approximately 50,000 clones, around 82% of them seen just once. The germline CDR1 and CDR2 sequences are MNHNS and SASEGT. The CDR3 sequence is 15 residues long. V gave up 0 bases and J gave up 2 bases, with 11 bases separating them. The sort gate was single viable CD3+CD4+CD8-CD45RO+ cells for memory CD4+ T cells. Study-wide points: The CMV-associated TCR signature appears largely within the CD4+ memory repertoire.

As to this clone: The target antigen is unknown.

Sequencing was performed on memory CD4+ T cells from blood. This TCR derives from an adult in good health and CMV-seronegative. V is TRBV6-1 and J is TRBJ2-7; possibly TRBD1 for D (6 bases). In DNA form, the CDR3 reads TGTGCCAGCAGTGAAGCGGGTGACAGGCCCTACGAGCAGTACTTC. Its translation is CASSEAGDRPYEQYF.